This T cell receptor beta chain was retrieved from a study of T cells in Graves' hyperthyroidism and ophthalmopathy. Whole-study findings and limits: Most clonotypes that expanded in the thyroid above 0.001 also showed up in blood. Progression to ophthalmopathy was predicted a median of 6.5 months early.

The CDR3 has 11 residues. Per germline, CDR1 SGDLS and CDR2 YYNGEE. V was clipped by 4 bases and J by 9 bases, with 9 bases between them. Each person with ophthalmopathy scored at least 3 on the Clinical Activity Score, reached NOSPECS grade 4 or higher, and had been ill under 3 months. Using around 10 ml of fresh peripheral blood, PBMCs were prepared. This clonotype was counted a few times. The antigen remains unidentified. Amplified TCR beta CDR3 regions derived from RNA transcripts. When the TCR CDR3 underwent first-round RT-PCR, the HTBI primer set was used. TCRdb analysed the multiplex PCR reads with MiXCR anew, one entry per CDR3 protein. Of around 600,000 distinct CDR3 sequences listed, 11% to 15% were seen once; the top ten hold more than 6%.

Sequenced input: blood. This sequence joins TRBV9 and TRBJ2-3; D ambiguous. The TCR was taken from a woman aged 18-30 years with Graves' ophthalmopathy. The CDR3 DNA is TGTGCCAGCAGCACCCCAGCCACGCAGTATTTT. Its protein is CASSTPATQYF.